The entry that follows covers one T cell receptor beta chain sequence. In the authors' workflow: Amplification from reference gene primers served as the basis for estimated nucleated cell counts. TCRdb's table, derived via immunoSEQ multiplex PCR, lists solely in-frame clones and lacks some. That table is the source of V, J and clone size, and D and trimming were worked out from the DNA. The sample holds some 130,000 clones; around 85% are singletons and the top ten take approximately 4.3%. This sample stems from a study of blood T cell repertoires in COVID-19. Overall study: From the United States, Italy and Spain came samples of acute and convalescent COVID-19.

The TCR was taken from a human donor in a cohort sampled during active COVID-19. What was sequenced was peripheral blood.

CDR3 bases: TGTGCCAGCAGCCTGGCAGGGGTGTACGAGCAGTACTTC. Its translation: CASSLAGVYEQYF. The rearrangement links TRBV3-1 (or the pseudogene TRBV3-2) to TRBJ2-7; D may be TRBD1 (6 bases). Germline V CDR1 and CDR2: LGHDT, YNNKEL (reference sequence). This CDR3 contains 13 residues. Trimming pared 4 bases from V and 4 bases from J, leaving 11 bases between.